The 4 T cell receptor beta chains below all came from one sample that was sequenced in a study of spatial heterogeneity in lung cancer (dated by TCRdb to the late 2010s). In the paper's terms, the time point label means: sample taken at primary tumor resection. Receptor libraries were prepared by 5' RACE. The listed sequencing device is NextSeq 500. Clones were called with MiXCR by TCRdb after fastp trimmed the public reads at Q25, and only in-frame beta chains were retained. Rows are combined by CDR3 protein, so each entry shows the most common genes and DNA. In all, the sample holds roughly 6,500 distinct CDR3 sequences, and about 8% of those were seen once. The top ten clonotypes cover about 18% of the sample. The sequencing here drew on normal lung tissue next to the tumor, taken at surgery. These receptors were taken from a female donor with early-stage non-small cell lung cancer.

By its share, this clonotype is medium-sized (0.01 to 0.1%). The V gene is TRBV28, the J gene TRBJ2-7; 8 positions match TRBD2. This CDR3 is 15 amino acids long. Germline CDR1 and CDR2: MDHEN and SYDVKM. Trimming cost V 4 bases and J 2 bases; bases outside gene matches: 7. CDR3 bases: TGTGCCAGCAGTTCTCAGGGCGGGGGGACCTACGAGCAGTACTTC. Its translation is CASSSQGGGTYEQYF. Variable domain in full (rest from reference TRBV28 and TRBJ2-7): DVKVTQSSRYLVKRTGEKVFLECVQDMDHENMFWYRQDPGLGLRLIYFSYDVKMKEKGDIPEGYSVSREKKERFSLILESASTNQTSMYLCASSSQGGGTYEQYFGPGTRLTVT.

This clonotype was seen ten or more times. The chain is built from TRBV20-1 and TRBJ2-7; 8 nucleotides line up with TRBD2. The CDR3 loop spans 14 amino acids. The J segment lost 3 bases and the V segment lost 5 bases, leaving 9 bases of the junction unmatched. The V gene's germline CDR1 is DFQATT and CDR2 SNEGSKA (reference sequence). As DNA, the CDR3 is TGCAGTGCTTCCCCTAGCGGGCCTTACTACGAGCAGTACTTC. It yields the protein CSASPSGPYYEQYF.

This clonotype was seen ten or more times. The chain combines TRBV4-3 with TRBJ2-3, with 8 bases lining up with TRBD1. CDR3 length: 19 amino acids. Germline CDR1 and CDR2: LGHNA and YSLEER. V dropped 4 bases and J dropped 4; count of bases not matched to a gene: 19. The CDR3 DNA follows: TGCGCCAGCAGCCCACACGAGAAATCTTTCGGACAGGGTGCAGATACGCAGTATTTT. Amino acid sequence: CASSPHEKSFGQGADTQYF.

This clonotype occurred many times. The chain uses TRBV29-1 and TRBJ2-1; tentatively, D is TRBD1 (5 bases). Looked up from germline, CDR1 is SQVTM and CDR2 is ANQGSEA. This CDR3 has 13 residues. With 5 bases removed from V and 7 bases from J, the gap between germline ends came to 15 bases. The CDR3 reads CSVQRGSGNEQFF. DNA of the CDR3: TGCAGCGTTCAAAGGGGTAGTGGGAATGAGCAGTTCTTC.